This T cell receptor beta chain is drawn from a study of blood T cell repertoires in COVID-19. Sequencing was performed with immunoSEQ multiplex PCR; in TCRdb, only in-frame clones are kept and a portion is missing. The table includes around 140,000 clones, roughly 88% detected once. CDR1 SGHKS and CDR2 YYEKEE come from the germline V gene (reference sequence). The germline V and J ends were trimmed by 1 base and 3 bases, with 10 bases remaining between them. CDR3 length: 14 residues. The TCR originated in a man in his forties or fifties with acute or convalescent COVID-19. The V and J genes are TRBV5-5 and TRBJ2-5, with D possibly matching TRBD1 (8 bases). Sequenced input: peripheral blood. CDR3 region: CASSLTGGEETQYF. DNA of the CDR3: TGTGCCAGCAGCTTGACAGGGGGGGAAGAGACCCAGTACTTC.